The clone carrying this TCR beta chain came up many times. Antigen: not known. Trimming took off 5 bases at V and 0 bases at J, with 17 bases between the two ends. The CDR3 is 18 amino acids. The germline CDR1 and CDR2 sequences are MGHRA and YSYEKL. The data stem from a study of neurological immune-mediated disorders. 5'RACE with 10-nucleotide random UMIs generated the cDNA. TCRdb called the 5' RACE reads again in MiXCR, with one record for every CDR3 protein. This table holds 50,000 to 70,000 distinct CDR3 sequences, approximately 12% found once. The unsorted libraries originated from 2 million PBMCs kept at -80 C. Points from the study as a whole: No sharing of CDR3 amino acid sequences was observed among expanded clones across subjects, suggesting private repertoires in all groups.

The chain employs TRBV4-1 and TRBJ1-6; D unclear. What was sequenced was PBMCs. The origin of this receptor is a woman aged 55-69 years with HTLV-1-associated myelopathy (HAM/TSP). Here the CDR3 reads CASSGAGISTSYNSPLHF. The DNA of the CDR3 is TGCGCCAGCAGCGGTGCTGGGATATCGACCTCCTATAATTCACCCCTCCACTTT.